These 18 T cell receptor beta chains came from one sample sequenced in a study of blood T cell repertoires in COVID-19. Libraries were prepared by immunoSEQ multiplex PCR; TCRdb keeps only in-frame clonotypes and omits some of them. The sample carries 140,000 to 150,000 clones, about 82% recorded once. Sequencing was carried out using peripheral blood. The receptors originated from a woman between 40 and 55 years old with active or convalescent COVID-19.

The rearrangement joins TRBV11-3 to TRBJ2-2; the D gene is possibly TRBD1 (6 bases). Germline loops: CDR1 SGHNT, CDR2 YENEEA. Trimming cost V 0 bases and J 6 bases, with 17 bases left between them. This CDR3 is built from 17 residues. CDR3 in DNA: TGTGCCAGCAGCTTAGATCGACAGGTGACATCGGCCGGGGAGCTGTTTTTT. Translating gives CASSLDRQVTSAGELFF. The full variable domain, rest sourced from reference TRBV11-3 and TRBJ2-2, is EAGVVQSPRYKIIEKKQPVAFWCNPISGHNTLYWYLQNLGQGPELLIRYENEEAVDDSQLPKDRFSAERLKGVDSTLKIQPAELGDSAVYLCASSLDRQVTSAGELFFGEGSRLTVL.

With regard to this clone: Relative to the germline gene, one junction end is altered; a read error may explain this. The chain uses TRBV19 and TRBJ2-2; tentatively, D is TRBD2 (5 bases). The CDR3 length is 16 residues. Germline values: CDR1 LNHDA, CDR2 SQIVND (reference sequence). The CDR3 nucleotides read TGTGCCAGCAGTAGAGGGAGCAACGCGAACACCGGGGAGCTGTTTTTT. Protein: CASSRGSNANTGELFF.

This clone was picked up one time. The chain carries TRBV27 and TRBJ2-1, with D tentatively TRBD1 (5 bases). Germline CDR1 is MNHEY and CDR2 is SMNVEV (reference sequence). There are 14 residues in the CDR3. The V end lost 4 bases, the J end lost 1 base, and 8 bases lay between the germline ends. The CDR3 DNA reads TGTGCCAGCAGTTCGGCAGGGTCCTACAATGAGCAGTTCTTC. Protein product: CASSSAGSYNEQFF.

CDR3 nucleotide sequence: TGTGCCAGCCTGACTCCTGCCGGGACTAGCGGGAGGAGCCTCCTCTACGAGCAGTACTTC. Encoded protein: CASLTPAGTSGRSLLYEQYF. This chain uses TRBV28 with TRBJ2-7, with TRBD2 identical over 15 bases. CDR1 is MDHEN, CDR2 SYDVKM, per germline. CDR3 size: 20 residues. V shed 8 bases, J shed 3 bases, and the junction held 20 bases outside the gene matches.

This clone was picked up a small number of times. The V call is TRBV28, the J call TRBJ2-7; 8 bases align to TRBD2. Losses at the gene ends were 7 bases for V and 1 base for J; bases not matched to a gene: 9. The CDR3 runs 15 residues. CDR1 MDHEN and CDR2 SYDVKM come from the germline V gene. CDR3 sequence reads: CASTSRGGWSYEQYF. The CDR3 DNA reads TGTGCCAGCACCTCCCGCGGGGGGTGGTCCTACGAGCAGTACTTC.

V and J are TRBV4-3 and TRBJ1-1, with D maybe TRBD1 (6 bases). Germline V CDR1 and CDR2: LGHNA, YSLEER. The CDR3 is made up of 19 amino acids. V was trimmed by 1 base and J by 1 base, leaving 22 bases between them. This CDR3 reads CASSQGKGWYGTPNTEAFF. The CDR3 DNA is TGCGCCAGCAGCCAAGGGAAGGGGTGGTATGGGACACCGAACACTGAAGCTTTCTTT.

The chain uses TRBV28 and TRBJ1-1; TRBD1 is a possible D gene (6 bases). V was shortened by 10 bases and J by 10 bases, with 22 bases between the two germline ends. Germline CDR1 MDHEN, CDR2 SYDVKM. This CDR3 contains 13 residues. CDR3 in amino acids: CAIGEGQLHGAFF. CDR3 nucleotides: TGTGCCATCGGAGAAGGACAGCTCCATGGAGCTTTCTTT.

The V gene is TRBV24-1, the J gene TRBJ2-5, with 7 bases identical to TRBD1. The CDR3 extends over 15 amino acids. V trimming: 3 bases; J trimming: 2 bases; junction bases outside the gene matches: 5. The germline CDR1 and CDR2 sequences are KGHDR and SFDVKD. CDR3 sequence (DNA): TGTGCCACCAGTGATCCGTCGACAGGGCAAGAGACCCAGTACTTC. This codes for CATSDPSTGQETQYF.

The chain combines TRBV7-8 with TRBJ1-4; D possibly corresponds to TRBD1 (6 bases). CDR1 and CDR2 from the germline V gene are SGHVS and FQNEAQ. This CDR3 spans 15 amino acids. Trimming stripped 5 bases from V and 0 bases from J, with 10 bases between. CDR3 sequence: CASSLNRATNEKLFF. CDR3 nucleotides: TGTGCCAGCAGCCTTAACAGGGCAACTAATGAAAAACTGTTTTTT.

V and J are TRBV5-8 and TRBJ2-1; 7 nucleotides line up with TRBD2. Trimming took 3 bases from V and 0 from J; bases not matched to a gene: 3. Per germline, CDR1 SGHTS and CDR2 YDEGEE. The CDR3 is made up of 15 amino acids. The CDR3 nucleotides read TGTGCCAGCAGCTACGGGGGGAGCTCCTACAATGAGCAGTTCTTC. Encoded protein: CASSYGGSSYNEQFF.

The CDR3 sequence is CASSVVASGIYNEQFF. The CDR3 region has the DNA TGTGCCAGCAGCGTAGTTGCTAGCGGGATCTACAATGAGCAGTTCTTC. V is TRBV9 and J is TRBJ2-1; 9 bases are shared with TRBD2. The CDR3 is made up of 16 amino acids. The V segment lost 0 bases and the J segment 3 bases; nucleotides outside the gene matches: 4. CDR1 and CDR2 (germline): SGDLS, YYNGEE.

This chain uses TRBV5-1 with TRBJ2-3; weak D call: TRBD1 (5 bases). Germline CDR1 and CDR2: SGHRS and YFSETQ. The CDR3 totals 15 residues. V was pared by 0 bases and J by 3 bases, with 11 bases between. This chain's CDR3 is CASSLGQTGTDTQYF. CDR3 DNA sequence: TGCGCCAGCAGCTTGGGACAGACCGGGACAGATACGCAGTATTTT.

The CDR3 sequence: CASSLDPDSRSENGYTF. The CDR3 coding sequence is TGTGCCAGCAGCTTGGACCCGGACAGTAGGTCAGAGAATGGCTACACCTTC. The genes are TRBV5-4 and TRBJ1-2; tentative D call: TRBD1 (6 bases). This CDR3 is built from 17 residues. Trimming removed 0 bases at V and 6 bases at J, with 21 bases between. CDR1 and CDR2 from the germline V gene are SGHNT and YYREEE (reference sequence). Based on the CDR3 plus reference TRBV5-4 and TRBJ1-2, the full variable domain is ETGVTQSPTHLIKTRGQQVTLRCSSQSGHNTVSWYQQALGQGPQFIFQYYREEENGRGNFPPRFSGLQFPNYSSELNVNALELDDSALYLCASSLDPDSRSENGYTFGSGTRLTVV.

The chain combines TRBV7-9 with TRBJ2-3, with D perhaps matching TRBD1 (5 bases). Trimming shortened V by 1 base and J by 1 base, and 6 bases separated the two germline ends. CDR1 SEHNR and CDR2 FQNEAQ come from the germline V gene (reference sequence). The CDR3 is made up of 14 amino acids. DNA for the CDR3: TGTGCCAGCAGCTTAGTCAGGGGCACAGATACGCAGTATTTT. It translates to CASSLVRGTDTQYF.

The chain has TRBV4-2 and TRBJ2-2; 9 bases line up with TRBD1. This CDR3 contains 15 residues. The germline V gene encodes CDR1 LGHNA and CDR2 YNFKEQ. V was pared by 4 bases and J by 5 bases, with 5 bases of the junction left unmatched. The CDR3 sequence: CASSLGQGNTGELFF. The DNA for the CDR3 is TGTGCCAGCAGCCTGGGACAGGGTAATACCGGGGAGCTGTTTTTT.

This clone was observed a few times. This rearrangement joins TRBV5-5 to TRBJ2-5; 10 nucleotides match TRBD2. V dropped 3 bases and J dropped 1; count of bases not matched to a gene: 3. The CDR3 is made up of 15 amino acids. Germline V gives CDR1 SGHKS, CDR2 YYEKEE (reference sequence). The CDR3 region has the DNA TGTGCCAGCAGCTGGTTAGCGGGAGGCCAAGAGACCCAGTACTTC. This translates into CASSWLAGGQETQYF.

In DNA form, the CDR3 reads TGTGCCAGCAGCGTAGACCAGCGACCGGTGGACACCATATATTTT. It codes for CASSVDQRPVDTIYF. The chain recombines TRBV9 with TRBJ1-3; D gene ambiguous. The V end was cut by 0 bases, the J end by 8 bases, with 15 bases between. Germline CDR1 and CDR2: SGDLS and YYNGEE. The CDR3 covers 15 residues.

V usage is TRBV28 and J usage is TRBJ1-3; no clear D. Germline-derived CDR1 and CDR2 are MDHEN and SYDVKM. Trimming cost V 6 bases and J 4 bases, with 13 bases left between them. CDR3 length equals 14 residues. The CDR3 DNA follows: TGTGCCAGCAGGGCCCCGGGAGTCGGAAACACCATATATTTT. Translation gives CASRAPGVGNTIYF.